Shown below are 25 T cell receptor beta chains from a single sample sequenced in a study of T cell responses to AZD1222 COVID-19 vaccine. TCRdb's table, derived via immunoSEQ multiplex PCR, lists solely in-frame clones and lacks some. Found here are almost 55,000 clones, around 84% of them singletons; the top ten hold 10%. This specimen consisted of peripheral blood, obtained on day 0 of AZD1222 vaccination. These receptors were taken from an adult in good health.

V usage is TRBV19 and J usage is TRBJ1-4; D unresolved. This CDR3 comprises 14 residues. V was clipped by 2 bases and J by 5 bases, with 9 bases between them. Germline V CDR1 and CDR2: LNHDA, SQIVND (reference sequence). As DNA, the CDR3 is TGTGCCAGTAGTATATATAGACCCAATGAAAAACTGTTTTTT. It is translated as CASSIYRPNEKLFF.

The J gene is TRBJ2-2, the V gene TRBV29-1; tentative D call: TRBD2 (5 bases). The ends were cut back, 5 bases at V and 5 bases at J, with 9 bases in the middle. Germline values: CDR1 SQVTM, CDR2 ANQGSEA. The CDR3 length is 12 residues. The CDR3 coding sequence is TGCAGCGTTTCGGGGAATACCGGGGAGCTGTTTTTT. Translating it yields CSVSGNTGELFF.

V usage is TRBV5-1 and J usage is TRBJ2-3; 8 nucleotides align to TRBD2. J gave up 3 bases and V 4 bases, and 10 bases lay outside the gene matches. This CDR3 contains 16 residues. CDR1 and CDR2 from the germline V gene are SGHRS and YFSETQ. CDR3 bases: TGCGCCAGCAGCATTAAGTTAGCGGGAAGTACAGATACGCAGTATTTT. Its translation: CASSIKLAGSTDTQYF.

The chain uses TRBV6-1 and TRBJ1-5; a weak D match, TRBD1 (6 bases). Deletions cut 1 base from V and 4 bases from J, with 14 bases between. There are 16 residues in the CDR3. The germline gives CDR1 MNHNS, CDR2 SASEGT. The CDR3 protein is CASSEEAGAINQPQHF. The CDR3 DNA reads TGTGCCAGCAGTGAAGAGGCAGGGGCGATAAATCAGCCCCAGCATTTT.

The chain is built from TRBV7-6 and TRBJ2-7; D gene uncertain. Between the trimmed V and J ends, which lost 1 base and 4 bases, there was a span of 8 bases. The CDR3 has 13 residues. CDR1 SGHVS and CDR2 FNYEAQ come from the germline V gene. The CDR3 sequence: CASSLGWGYEQYF. The CDR3 DNA reads as TGTGCCAGCAGCTTAGGATGGGGTTACGAGCAGTACTTC.

This clone was observed once. This sequence joins TRBV24-1 and TRBJ2-7; 9 bases agree with TRBD2. Germline V CDR1 and CDR2: KGHDR, SFDVKD. This CDR3 is built from 15 residues. V shed 4 bases, J shed 0 bases, and the junction held 3 bases outside the gene matches. The CDR3 spells CATSDPSGNSYEQYF. The DNA for the CDR3 is TGTGCCACCAGTGACCCTAGCGGGAACTCCTACGAGCAGTACTTC.

CDR3 coding DNA: TGTGCCAGCAGCCCTAGTCTGAGGGGCACTGAAGCTTTCTTT. This gives the protein CASSPSLRGTEAFF. The chain couples TRBV9 to TRBJ1-1; tentatively, D is TRBD1 (5 bases). The germline V gene has CDR1 SGDLS and CDR2 YYNGEE. The CDR3 is 14 amino acids. Trimming stripped 4 bases from V and 4 bases from J, with 14 bases between.

A single count supports this clone. The V and J genes are TRBV12-5 and TRBJ2-3, with D perhaps assigned TRBD1 or TRBD2 (6 bases each). The germline V gene encodes CDR1 LGHNT and CDR2 FRNRAP. V lost 7 bases and J 1 base, leaving 15 bases between the germline ends. This CDR3 has 15 residues. The CDR3, as DNA: TGTGCTAGTGAACTGAGGGGGGTTGGCACAGATACGCAGTATTTT. Amino acids: CASELRGVGTDTQYF.

J is TRBJ2-5 and V is TRBV5-1; TRBD2 agrees at 12 bases. CDR3 length: 18 amino acids. Trimming took 0 bases from V and 1 from J; bases not matched to a gene: 7. Germline assignment: CDR1 SGHRS and CDR2 YFSETQ. The CDR3 region has the DNA TGCGCCAGCAGCTTGGGGATGACTAGCGGGAGCCCCCAAGAGACCCAGTACTTC. This translates into CASSLGMTSGSPQETQYF. The full variable domain, with the rest looked up from reference TRBV5-1 and TRBJ2-5, is KAGVTQTPRYLIKTRGQQVTLSCSPISGHRSVSWYQQTPGQGLQFLFEYFSETQRNKGNFPGRFSGRQFSNSRSEMNVSTLELGDSALYLCASSLGMTSGSPQETQYFGPGTRLLVL.

The rearrangement uses TRBV9 and TRBJ1-4; weak D call: TRBD1 (6 bases). The CDR3 runs to 15 residues. The ends were cut back, 4 bases at V and 0 bases at J, with 10 bases in the middle. The germline CDR1 and CDR2 sequences are SGDLS and YYNGEE. The CDR3 DNA sequence: TGTGCCAGCAGCCCGCAGGGGACAACTAATGAAAAACTGTTTTTT. Translated, it gives CASSPQGTTNEKLFF.

This chain joins TRBV29-1 and TRBJ1-1, with TRBD1 identical over 8 bases. The germline CDR1 and CDR2 sequences are SQVTM and ANQGSEA. Unmatched junction bases numbered 6, after V lost 6 bases and J lost 3 bases. The CDR3 contains 13 residues. Here the CDR3 reads CSVLTGVDTEAFF. In nucleotides, the CDR3 is TGCAGCGTCCTGACAGGGGTTGACACTGAAGCTTTCTTT. The full variable domain, in which reference TRBV29-1 and TRBJ1-1 provide the parts outside the CDR3, is SAVISQKPSRDICQRGTSLTIQCQVDSQVTMMFWYRQQPGQSLTLIATANQGSEATYESGFVIDKFPISRPNLTFSTLTVSNMSPEDSSIYLCSVLTGVDTEAFFGQGTRLTVV.

This chain joins TRBV11-2 and TRBJ2-3; D is uncertain. Germline V CDR1 and CDR2: SGHAT, FQNNGV. The CDR3 runs to 15 residues. V was trimmed by 4 bases and J by 2 bases, leaving 13 bases between them. CDR3 amino acids: CASSSQNSNTDTQYF. As DNA, the CDR3 is TGTGCCAGCAGCTCACAGAACTCTAACACAGATACGCAGTATTTT.

The chain is built from TRBV29-1 and TRBJ1-2; no definite D call. V was shortened by 7 bases and J by 6 bases, with 12 bases between the two germline ends. This CDR3 is 11 amino acids long. CDR1 is SQVTM and CDR2 is ANQGSEA in the germline V gene. CDR3 bases: TGCAGCGGTCTGACTCCGGATGGCTACACCTTC. As protein: CSGLTPDGYTF.

The chain couples TRBV5-1 to TRBJ2-7, with 9 bases that match TRBD1. V lost 2 bases and J lost 1; bases outside the gene matches: 4. Germline values: CDR1 SGHRS, CDR2 YFSETQ. This CDR3 region has 15 residues. As DNA, the CDR3 is TGCGCCAGCAGCTTTCAGACAGGGGGGTCCTACGAGCAGTACTTC. It is translated as CASSFQTGGSYEQYF.

This clone appeared once. This chain's CDR3 is CASSFLGATEAFF. CDR3 sequence (DNA): TGTGCCAGCAGTTTTCTGGGGGCCACTGAAGCTTTCTTT. The chain recombines TRBV27 with TRBJ1-1; possibly TRBD1 for D (6 bases). The ends were cut back, 3 bases at V and 4 bases at J, with 9 bases in the middle. The CDR3 is 13 amino acids. Per the germline V gene, CDR1 is MNHEY and CDR2 is SMNVEV (reference sequence).

The rearrangement uses TRBV27 and TRBJ2-7, with D tentatively TRBD2 (5 bases). Trimming removed 6 bases at V and 3 bases at J, with 12 bases between. This CDR3 region has 13 residues. CDR1 MNHEY and CDR2 SMNVEV come from the germline V gene (reference sequence). The CDR3 region has the DNA TGTGCCAGCAGCTTTTCGGGGTTCTACGAGCAGTACTTC. As protein: CASSFSGFYEQYF.

The chain recombines TRBV20-1 with TRBJ1-5; D ambiguous. The V gene lost 3 bases and the J gene lost 4 bases, with 16 bases spanning the gap. Looked up from germline, CDR1 is DFQATT and CDR2 is SNEGSKA (reference sequence). CDR3 size: 15 residues. CDR3 sequence reads: CSASGRLLKNQPQHF. The CDR3 region has the DNA TGCAGTGCTAGTGGCCGGCTCTTGAAAAATCAGCCCCAGCATTTT.

The genes are TRBV2 and TRBJ2-3, with D perhaps TRBD2 (6 bases). Trimming pared 4 bases from V and 0 bases from J, leaving 14 bases between. The CDR3 totals 16 residues. Germline V lookup: CDR1 SNHLY, CDR2 FYNNEI. CDR3: CASSGSLATSTDTQYF. The CDR3 DNA follows: TGTGCCAGCAGTGGCAGCCTAGCGACTAGCACAGATACGCAGTATTTT. Complete variable domain (other parts from reference TRBV2 and TRBJ2-3): EPEVTQTPSHQVTQMGQEVILRCVPISNHLYFYWYRQILGQKVEFLVSFYNNEISEKSEIFDDQFSVERPDGSNFTLKIRSTKLEDSAMYFCASSGSLATSTDTQYFGPGTRLTVL.

The chain joins TRBV28 to TRBJ2-4; unclear D gene. Trimming took 2 bases from V and 0 from J, leaving 11 bases between them. CDR3 size: 16 residues. Germline values: CDR1 MDHEN, CDR2 SYDVKM. This CDR3 is CASSLPGAVAKNIQYF. The CDR3 DNA sequence: TGTGCCAGCAGTTTACCCGGTGCGGTAGCCAAAAACATTCAGTACTTC.

V and J are TRBV4-1 and TRBJ2-7; D possibly corresponds to TRBD1 (5 bases). Germline CDR1 MGHRA, CDR2 YSYEKL. The CDR3 consists of 15 residues. Trimming cost V 1 base and J 3 bases, with 13 bases left between them. CDR3 protein: CASSQARTSYYEQYF. Written as DNA, the CDR3 is TGCGCCAGCAGCCAAGCAAGGACATCCTACTACGAGCAGTACTTC.

This clone was seen only a few times. The chain uses TRBV5-1 and TRBJ2-6, with a possible D match to TRBD2 (5 bases). V was trimmed by 4 bases and J by 0 bases, leaving 8 bases between them. Germline values: CDR1 SGHRS, CDR2 YFSETQ. CDR3 length equals 15 residues. The CDR3 region is CASSGSLSGANVLTF. The CDR3, as DNA: TGCGCCAGCAGCGGGAGCCTCTCTGGGGCCAACGTCCTGACTTTC. The variable domain in full, with the rest retrieved from reference TRBV5-1 and TRBJ2-6, is KAGVTQTPRYLIKTRGQQVTLSCSPISGHRSVSWYQQTPGQGLQFLFEYFSETQRNKGNFPGRFSGRQFSNSRSEMNVSTLELGDSALYLCASSGSLSGANVLTFGAGSRLTVL.

This clone has only one observation. This chain uses TRBV4-1 with TRBJ1-1; maybe TRBD1 (5 bases). Looked up from germline, CDR1 is MGHRA and CDR2 is YSYEKL. This CDR3 has 15 amino acids. Trimming pared 0 bases from V and 5 bases from J, leaving 13 bases between. CDR3 in DNA: TGCGCCAGCAGCCAAGATGGCCCAGGGTGGACTGAAGCTTTCTTT. This sequence encodes CASSQDGPGWTEAFF.

The chain recombines TRBV5-4 with TRBJ1-2, with 7 bases identical to TRBD1. Germline V gives CDR1 SGHNT, CDR2 YYREEE (reference sequence). V gave up 0 bases and J gave up 3 bases; unmatched junction bases: 14. The CDR3 is 18 residues long. Here the CDR3 DNA reads TGTGCCAGCAGCTTGGGCCAGAAAATCACAGGGGAGGACTATGGCTACACCTTC. This translates into CASSLGQKITGEDYGYTF.

V is TRBV6-1 and J is TRBJ2-7, with no clear D. V was cut by 1 base and J by 7 bases, with 5 bases left in between. Germline values: CDR1 MNHNS, CDR2 SASEGT. This CDR3 region has 11 residues. The CDR3 DNA sequence: TGTGCCAGCAGTGAAGTTACAGAGCAGTACTTC. Translated, it gives CASSEVTEQYF.

This sequence joins TRBV14 and TRBJ1-2, with D possibly matching TRBD1 (5 bases). This CDR3 spans 16 amino acids. Trimming shortened V by 1 base and J by 2 bases, and 14 bases separated the two germline ends. Germline V lookup: CDR1 SGHDN, CDR2 FVKESK. CDR3 amino acids: CASSQGRERINYGYTF. DNA for the CDR3: TGTGCCAGCAGCCAAGGCAGGGAACGGATCAACTATGGCTACACCTTC.